This T cell receptor (beta chain) was obtained from a study of CD8 T cells in ankylosing spondylitis. Study-wide points: The disease-linked clones had a CD8+ phenotype and low blood frequencies.

CDR1 SGHTA and CDR2 FQGNSA come from the germline V gene. Trimming removed 1 base at V and 6 bases at J, with 13 bases between. This CDR3 is 14 amino acids long. At least ten counts were recorded for this clonotype. The antigen remains unidentified. MiXCR, run by TCRdb on the 5' RACE reads, gives a single entry per CDR3 protein. The sample lists some 220,000 distinct CDR3 sequences; around 8% were seen once. The sequence was obtained from a female donor with ankylosing spondylitis or in good health (not recorded which). The rearrangement joins TRBV7-2 to TRBJ2-7; D is unclear. The specimen sequenced was blood, either unsorted or a sorted T cell fraction (not recorded which). The chain's CDR3 is CASSLVPHGGEQYF. CDR3 sequence (DNA): TGTGCCAGCAGCTTAGTGCCCCACGGTGGCGAGCAGTACTTC.